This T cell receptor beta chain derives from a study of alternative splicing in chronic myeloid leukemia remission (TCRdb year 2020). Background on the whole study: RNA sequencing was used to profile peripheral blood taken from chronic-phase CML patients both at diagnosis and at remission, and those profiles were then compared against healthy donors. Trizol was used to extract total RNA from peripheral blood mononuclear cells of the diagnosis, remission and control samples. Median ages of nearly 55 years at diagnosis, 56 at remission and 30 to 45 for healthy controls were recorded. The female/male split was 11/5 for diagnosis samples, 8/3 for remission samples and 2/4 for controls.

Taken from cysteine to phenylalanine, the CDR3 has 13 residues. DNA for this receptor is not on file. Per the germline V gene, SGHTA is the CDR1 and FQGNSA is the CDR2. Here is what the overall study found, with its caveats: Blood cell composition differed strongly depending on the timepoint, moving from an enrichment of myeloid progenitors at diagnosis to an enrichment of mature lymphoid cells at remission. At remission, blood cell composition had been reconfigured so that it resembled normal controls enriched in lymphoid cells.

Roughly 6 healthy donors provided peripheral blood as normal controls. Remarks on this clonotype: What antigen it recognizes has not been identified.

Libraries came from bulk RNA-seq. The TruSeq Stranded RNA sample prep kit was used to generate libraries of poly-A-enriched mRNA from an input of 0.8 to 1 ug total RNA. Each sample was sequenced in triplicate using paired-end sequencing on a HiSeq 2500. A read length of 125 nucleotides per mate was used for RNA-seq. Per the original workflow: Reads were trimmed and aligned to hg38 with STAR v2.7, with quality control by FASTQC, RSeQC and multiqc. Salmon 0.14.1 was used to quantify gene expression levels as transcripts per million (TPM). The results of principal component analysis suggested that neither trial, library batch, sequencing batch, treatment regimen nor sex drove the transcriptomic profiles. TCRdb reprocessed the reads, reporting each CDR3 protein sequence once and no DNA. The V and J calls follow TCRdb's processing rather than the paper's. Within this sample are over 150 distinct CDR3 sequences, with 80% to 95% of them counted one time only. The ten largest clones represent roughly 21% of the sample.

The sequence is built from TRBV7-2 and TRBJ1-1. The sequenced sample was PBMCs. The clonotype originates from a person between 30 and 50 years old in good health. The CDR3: CASSLVYGDEAFF.